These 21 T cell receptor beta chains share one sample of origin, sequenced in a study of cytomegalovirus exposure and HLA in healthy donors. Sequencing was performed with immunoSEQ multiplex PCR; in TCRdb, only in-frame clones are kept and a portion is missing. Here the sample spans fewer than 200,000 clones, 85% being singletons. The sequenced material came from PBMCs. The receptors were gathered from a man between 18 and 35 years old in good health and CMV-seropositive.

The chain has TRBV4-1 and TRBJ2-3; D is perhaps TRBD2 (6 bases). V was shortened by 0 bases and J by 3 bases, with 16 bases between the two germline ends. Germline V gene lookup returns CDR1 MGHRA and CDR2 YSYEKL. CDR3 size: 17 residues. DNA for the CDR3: TGCGCCAGCAGCCAAGACCCCTTTGGGGGGATGACAGATACGCAGTATTTT. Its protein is CASSQDPFGGMTDTQYF.

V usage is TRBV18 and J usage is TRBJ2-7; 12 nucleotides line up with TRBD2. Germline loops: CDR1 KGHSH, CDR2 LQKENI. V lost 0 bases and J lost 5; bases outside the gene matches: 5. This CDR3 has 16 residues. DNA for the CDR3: TGTGCCAGCTCACCACCCAGACTAGCGGGAGTGGACGAGCAGTACTTC. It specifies CASSPPRLAGVDEQYF.

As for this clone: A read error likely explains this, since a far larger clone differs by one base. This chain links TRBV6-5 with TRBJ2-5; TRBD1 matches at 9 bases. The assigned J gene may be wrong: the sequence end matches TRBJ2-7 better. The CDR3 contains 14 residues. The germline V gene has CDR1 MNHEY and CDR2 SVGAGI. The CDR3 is CASSETGGTYEQYF. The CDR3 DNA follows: TGTGCCAGCAGTGAAACAGGGGGCACCTACGAGCAGTACTTC.

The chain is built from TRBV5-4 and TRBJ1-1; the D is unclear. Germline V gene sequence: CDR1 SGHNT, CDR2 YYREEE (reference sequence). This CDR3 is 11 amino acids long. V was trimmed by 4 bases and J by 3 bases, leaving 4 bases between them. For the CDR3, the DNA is TGTGCCAGCAGCCTTTACACTGAAGCTTTCTTT. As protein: CASSLYTEAFF.

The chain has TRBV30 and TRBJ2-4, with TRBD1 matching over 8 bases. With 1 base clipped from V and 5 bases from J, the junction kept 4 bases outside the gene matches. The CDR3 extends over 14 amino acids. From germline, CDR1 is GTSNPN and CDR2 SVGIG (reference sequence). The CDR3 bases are TGTGCCTGGAGTGACAGGGGGATGCAAAACATTCAGTACTTC. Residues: CAWSDRGMQNIQYF.

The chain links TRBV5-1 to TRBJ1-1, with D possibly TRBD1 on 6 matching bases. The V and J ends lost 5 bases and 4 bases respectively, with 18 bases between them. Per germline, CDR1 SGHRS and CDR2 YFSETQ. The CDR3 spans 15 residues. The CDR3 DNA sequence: TGCGCCAGCAGGAACGCGGCAGGGGCGATCACTGAAGCTTTCTTT. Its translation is CASRNAAGAITEAFF.

For the CDR3, the DNA is TGTGCCACCAGACAGGGAGAAGAGACCCAGTACTTC. Protein sequence: CATRQGEETQYF. The chain uses TRBV10-3 and TRBJ2-5, with TRBD1 matching over 7 bases. V dropped 10 bases and J dropped 3; count of bases not matched to a gene: 5. This CDR3 is 12 amino acids long. The germline CDR1 and CDR2 sequences are ENHRY and SYGVKD.

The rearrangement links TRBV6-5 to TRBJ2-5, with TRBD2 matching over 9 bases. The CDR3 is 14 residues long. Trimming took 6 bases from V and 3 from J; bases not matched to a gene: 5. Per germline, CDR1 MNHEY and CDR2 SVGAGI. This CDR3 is CASRRTSAKETQYF. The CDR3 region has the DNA TGTGCCAGCAGAAGGACTAGCGCTAAAGAGACCCAGTACTTC.

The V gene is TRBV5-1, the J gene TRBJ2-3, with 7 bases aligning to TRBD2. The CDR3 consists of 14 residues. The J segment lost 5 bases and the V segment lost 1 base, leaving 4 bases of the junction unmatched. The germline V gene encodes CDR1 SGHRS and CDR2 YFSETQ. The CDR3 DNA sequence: TGCGCCAGCAGCTTGACGGGGAGGGGAGATACGCAGTATTTT. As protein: CASSLTGRGDTQYF. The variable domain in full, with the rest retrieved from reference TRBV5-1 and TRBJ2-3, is KAGVTQTPRYLIKTRGQQVTLSCSPISGHRSVSWYQQTPGQGLQFLFEYFSETQRNKGNFPGRFSGRQFSNSRSEMNVSTLELGDSALYLCASSLTGRGDTQYFGPGTRLTVL.

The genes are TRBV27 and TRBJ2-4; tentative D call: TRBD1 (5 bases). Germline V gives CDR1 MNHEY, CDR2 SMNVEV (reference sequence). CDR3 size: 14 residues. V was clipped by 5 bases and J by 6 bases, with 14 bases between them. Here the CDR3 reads CASSPRQFLNIQYF. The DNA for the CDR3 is TGTGCCAGCAGTCCACGACAGTTCCTAAACATTCAGTACTTC.

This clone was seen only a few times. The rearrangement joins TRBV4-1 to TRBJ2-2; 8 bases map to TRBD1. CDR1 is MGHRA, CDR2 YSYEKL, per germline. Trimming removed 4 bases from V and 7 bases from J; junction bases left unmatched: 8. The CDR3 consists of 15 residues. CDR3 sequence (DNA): TGCGCCAGCAGCCGAAGCGACAGGGGTAGCGGGGAGCTGTTTTTT. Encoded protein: CASSRSDRGSGELFF.

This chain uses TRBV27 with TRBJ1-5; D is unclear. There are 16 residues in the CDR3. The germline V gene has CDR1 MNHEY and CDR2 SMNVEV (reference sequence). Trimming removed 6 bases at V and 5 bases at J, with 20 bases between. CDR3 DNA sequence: TGTGCCAGCAGCAGAATTCAGCTGGGCTCGTATCAGCCCCAGCATTTT. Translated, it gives CASSRIQLGSYQPQHF.

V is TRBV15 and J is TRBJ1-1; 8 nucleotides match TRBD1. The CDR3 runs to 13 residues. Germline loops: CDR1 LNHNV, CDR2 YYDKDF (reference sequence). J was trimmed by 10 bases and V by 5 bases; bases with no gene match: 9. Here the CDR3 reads CATSLPTGDGAFF. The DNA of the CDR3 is TGTGCCACCAGCTTGCCGACAGGGGATGGAGCTTTCTTT.

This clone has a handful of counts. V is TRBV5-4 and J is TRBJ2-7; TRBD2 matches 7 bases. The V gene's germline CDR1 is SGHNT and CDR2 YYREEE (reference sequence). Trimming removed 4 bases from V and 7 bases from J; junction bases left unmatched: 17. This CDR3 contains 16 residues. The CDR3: CASSQDLGGGPGEQYF. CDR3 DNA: TGTGCCAGCAGCCAAGATCTGGGGGGAGGGCCTGGAGAGCAGTACTTC. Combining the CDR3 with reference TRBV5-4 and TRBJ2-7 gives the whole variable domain ETGVTQSPTHLIKTRGQQVTLRCSSQSGHNTVSWYQQALGQGPQFIFQYYREEENGRGNFPPRFSGLQFPNYSSELNVNALELDDSALYLCASSQDLGGGPGEQYFGPGTRLTVT.

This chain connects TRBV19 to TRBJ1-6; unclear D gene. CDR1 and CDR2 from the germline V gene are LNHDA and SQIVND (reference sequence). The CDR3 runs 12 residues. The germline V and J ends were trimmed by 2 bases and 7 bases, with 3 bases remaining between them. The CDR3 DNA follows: TGTGCCAGTAGTATACAGAATTCACCCCTCCACTTT. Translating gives CASSIQNSPLHF.

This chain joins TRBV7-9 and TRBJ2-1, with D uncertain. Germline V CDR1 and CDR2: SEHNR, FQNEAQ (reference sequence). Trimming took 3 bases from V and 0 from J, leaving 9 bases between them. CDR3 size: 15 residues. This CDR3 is CASSLRLSSYNEQFF. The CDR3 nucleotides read TGTGCCAGCAGCTTGAGGCTCAGCTCCTACAATGAGCAGTTCTTC.

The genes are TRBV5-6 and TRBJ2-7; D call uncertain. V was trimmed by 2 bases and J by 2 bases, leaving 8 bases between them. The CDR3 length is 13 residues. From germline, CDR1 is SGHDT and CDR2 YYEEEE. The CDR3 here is CASSLASTYEQYF. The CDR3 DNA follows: TGTGCCAGCAGCTTAGCAAGCACCTACGAGCAGTACTTC.

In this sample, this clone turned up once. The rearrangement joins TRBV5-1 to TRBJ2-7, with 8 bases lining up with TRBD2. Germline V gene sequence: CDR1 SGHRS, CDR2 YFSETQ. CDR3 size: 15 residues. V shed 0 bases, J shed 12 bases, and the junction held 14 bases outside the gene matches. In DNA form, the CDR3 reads TGCGCCAGCAGCTTGGAGGGAGCGGGAGATTCCCCGCCGTACTTC. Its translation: CASSLEGAGDSPPYF. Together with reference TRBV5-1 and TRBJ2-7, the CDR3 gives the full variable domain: KAGVTQTPRYLIKTRGQQVTLSCSPISGHRSVSWYQQTPGQGLQFLFEYFSETQRNKGNFPGRFSGRQFSNSRSEMNVSTLELGDSALYLCASSLEGAGDSPPYFGPGTRLTVT.

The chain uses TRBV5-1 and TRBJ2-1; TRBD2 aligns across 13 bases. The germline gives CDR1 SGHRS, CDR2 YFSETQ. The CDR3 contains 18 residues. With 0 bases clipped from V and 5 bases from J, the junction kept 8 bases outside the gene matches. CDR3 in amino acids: CASSLATSGGSPNNEQFF. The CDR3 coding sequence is TGCGCCAGCAGCTTGGCGACTAGCGGGGGGTCCCCTAACAATGAGCAGTTCTTC.

The CDR3 sequence is CASSVTSSGNTGELFF. Here the CDR3 DNA reads TGTGCCAGCAGCGTAACGTCTAGCGGTAACACCGGGGAGCTGTTTTTT. V gene TRBV9 combines with J gene TRBJ2-2; TRBD2 aligns across 7 bases. Germline V gene sequence: CDR1 SGDLS, CDR2 YYNGEE. This CDR3 is 16 amino acids long. J lost 2 bases, V lost 1 base, and 5 bases had no gene match.

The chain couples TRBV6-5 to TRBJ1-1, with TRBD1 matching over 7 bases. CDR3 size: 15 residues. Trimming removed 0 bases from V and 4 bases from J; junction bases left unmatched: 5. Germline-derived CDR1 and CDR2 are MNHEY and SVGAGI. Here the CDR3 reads CASSYSQTGSTEAFF. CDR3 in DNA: TGTGCCAGCAGTTACTCCCAGACAGGGAGCACTGAAGCTTTCTTT.